The 13 T cell receptor beta chains below all came from one sample that was sequenced in a study of cytomegalovirus exposure and HLA in healthy donors (dated by TCRdb to the late 2010s). Libraries were prepared through the immunoSEQ multiplex PCR assay. The multiplex PCR relied on a mix of 60 forward primers for TCR Vbeta segments and 13 reverse primers for TCR Jbeta segments. Entries here come from immuneACCESS through TCRdb and include only in-frame sequences with V and J called. Some clones fail to appear in such tables; in the studies checked, an unresolved V gene covers under half of the shortfall, and the cause of the remainder is unknown. This sample gives approximately 170,000 clones in total; roughly 77% of them show up just once. The biggest ten clones account for 2% to 3% of the sample. The sample taken for sequencing was PBMCs. Every receptor here comes from a woman in her 40s in good health and CMV-seropositive.

V is TRBV11-2 and J is TRBJ1-3; D possibly corresponds to TRBD1 (6 bases). V shed 2 bases and J shed 0 bases, with 14 bases lying between them. The length of the CDR3 is 17 residues. Germline loops: CDR1 SGHAT, CDR2 FQNNGV. CDR3 sequence: CASSLSRDTDSGNTIYF. The CDR3 bases are TGTGCCAGCAGCTTATCCAGGGACACCGACTCTGGAAACACCATATATTTT. Variable domain in full (rest from reference TRBV11-2 and TRBJ1-3): EAGVAQSPRYKIIEKRQSVAFWCNPISGHATLYWYQQILGQGPKLLIQFQNNGVVDDSQLPKDRFSAERLKGVDSTLKIQPAKLEDSAVYLCASSLSRDTDSGNTIYFGEGSWLTVV.

In this sample, this clone turned up a few times. The chain combines TRBV18 with TRBJ2-1, with 7 bases fitting TRBD1. Germline assignment: CDR1 KGHSH and CDR2 LQKENI. J gave up 5 bases and V 0 bases, and 7 bases lay outside the gene matches. The CDR3 loop spans 16 amino acids. The CDR3 coding sequence is TGTGCCAGCTCACCACCATCTTCGGACAGGAACAATGAGCAGTTCTTC. Translating it yields CASSPPSSDRNNEQFF.

This clone was detected once. A junction end diverges from the germline sequence, so it may reflect a read error. V is TRBV6-6 and J is TRBJ2-7; 11 bases line up with TRBD1. In germline, CDR1 is MNHNY, CDR2 SVGAGI (reference sequence). The CDR3 is 11 amino acids. CDR3 sequence: CASSSGTGGHF. The CDR3 bases are TGTGCCAGCAGTTCCGGGACAGGGGGGCACTTC.

This clone was counted between two and nine times. J is TRBJ1-2 and V is TRBV7-9, with unresolved D. Between the trimmed V and J ends, which lost 1 base and 4 bases, there was a span of 7 bases. There are 13 residues in the CDR3. Germline CDR1 SEHNR, CDR2 FQNEAQ (reference sequence). This CDR3 is CASSLVSSYGYTF. In DNA, the CDR3 is TGTGCCAGCAGCTTAGTCAGTTCCTATGGCTACACCTTC.

The V gene is TRBV30, the J gene TRBJ2-7, with D possibly matching TRBD1 (7 bases). The CDR3 is 16 residues long. Germline V gives CDR1 GTSNPN, CDR2 SVGIG (reference sequence). Trimming shortened V by 0 bases and J by 4 bases, and 19 bases separated the two germline ends. DNA for the CDR3: TGTGCCTGGAGTGTAAGAGGGCCAGGGGGGTCTTACGAGCAGTACTTC. Its protein is CAWSVRGPGGSYEQYF. Full variable domain (missing parts from reference TRBV30 and TRBJ2-7): SQTIHQWPATLVQPVGSPLSLECTVEGTSNPNLYWYRQAAGRGLQLLFYSVGIGQISSEVPQNLSASRPQDRQFILSSKKLLLSDSGFYLCAWSVRGPGGSYEQYFGPGTRLTVT.

This clone was seen more than once but under ten times. This chain uses TRBV7-9 with TRBJ2-3; D uncertain. The V gene's germline CDR1 is SEHNR and CDR2 FQNEAQ (reference sequence). V was cut by 5 bases and J by 6 bases, with 6 bases left in between. There are 11 residues in the CDR3. The CDR3 protein is CASSRVDTQYF. CDR3 DNA sequence: TGTGCCAGCAGCCGGGTGGATACGCAGTATTTT. Full variable domain (missing parts from reference TRBV7-9 and TRBJ2-3): DTGVSQNPRHKITKRGQNVTFRCDPISEHNRLYWYRQTLGQGPEFLTYFQNEAQLEKSRLLSDRFSAERPKGSFSTLEIQRTEQGDSAMYLCASSRVDTQYFGPGTRLTVL.

DNA for the CDR3: TGTGCCAGCAGTACAGGAGACTATCAGCCCCAGCATTTT. The encoded protein is CASSTGDYQPQHF. V usage is TRBV7-2 and J usage is TRBJ1-5; possible D gene TRBD1, 5 bases. Trimming stripped 6 bases from V and 5 bases from J, with 11 bases between. The germline CDR1 and CDR2 sequences are SGHTA and FQGNSA. The CDR3 has 13 residues. The whole variable domain, filled in from reference TRBV7-2 and TRBJ1-5, reads GAGVSQSPSNKVTEKGKDVELRCDPISGHTALYWYRQSLGQGLEFLIYFQGNSAPDKSGLPSDRFSAERTGGSVSTLTIQRTQQEDSAVYLCASSTGDYQPQHFGDGTRLSIL.

The chain combines TRBV30 with TRBJ2-3; 11 bases align to TRBD2. This CDR3 comprises 16 residues. The junction had 11 bases not matched to a gene; V was cut back by 3 bases and J by 6 bases. CDR1 and CDR2 (germline): GTSNPN, SVGIG (reference sequence). The CDR3 region has the DNA TGTGCCTGGAGGGACCCAACTAGCGGGGGAATGGATACGCAGTATTTT. It specifies CAWRDPTSGGMDTQYF. Using reference TRBV30 and TRBJ2-3 for the parts outside the CDR3, the full variable domain is SQTIHQWPATLVQPVGSPLSLECTVEGTSNPNLYWYRQAAGRGLQLLFYSVGIGQISSEVPQNLSASRPQDRQFILSSKKLLLSDSGFYLCAWRDPTSGGMDTQYFGPGTRLTVL.

CDR3 region: CASTYRGGGSSYNEQFF. The CDR3 DNA sequence: TGTGCCAGTACCTACCGGGGGGGCGGCAGCTCCTACAATGAGCAGTTCTTC. The chain couples TRBV19 to TRBJ2-1; TRBD2 agrees at 8 bases. Germline trimming cut 7 bases from V and 0 bases from J; bases unmatched to any gene: 11. This CDR3 contains 17 residues. CDR1 and CDR2 from the germline V gene are LNHDA and SQIVND (reference sequence).

The V call is TRBV9, the J call TRBJ2-2, with 12 bases identical to TRBD1. Per germline, CDR1 SGDLS and CDR2 YYNGEE. The V segment lost 10 bases and the J segment 0 bases; nucleotides outside the gene matches: 10. The CDR3 extends over 17 amino acids. The CDR3 DNA reads TGTGCCTCTACCGGGACAGGGGGCCTGACGAACACCGGGGAGCTGTTTTTT. Translated: CASTGTGGLTNTGELFF. The full variable domain, its missing parts supplied by reference TRBV9 and TRBJ2-2, is DSGVTQTPKHLITATGQRVTLRCSPRSGDLSVYWYQQSLDQGLQFLIQYYNGEERAKGNILERFSAQQFPDLHSELNLSSLELGDSALYFCASTGTGGLTNTGELFFGEGSRLTVL.

This clone was counted between two and nine times. The chain uses TRBV10-2 and TRBJ1-1, with 7 bases aligning to TRBD1. Germline V gene data show CDR1 as WSHSY and CDR2 as SAAADI. This CDR3 has 13 residues. The ends lost 8 bases at V and 4 bases at J; junction bases unmatched: 7. The CDR3: CASVEGAITEAFF. Written as DNA, the CDR3 is TGCGCCAGCGTGGAGGGGGCGATCACTGAAGCTTTCTTT.

The chain combines TRBV7-2 with TRBJ2-7, with 8 bases fitting TRBD2. The CDR3 has 12 residues. The V gene end was trimmed by 9 bases and the J gene end by 7 bases; junction bases not matched to a gene: 8. CDR1 SGHTA and CDR2 FQGNSA come from the germline V gene. The CDR3 DNA follows: TGTGCCAGAGCGGGAGCTTCGAGGGAGCAGTACTTC. It yields the protein CARAGASREQYF. The full variable domain, completed using reference TRBV7-2 and TRBJ2-7, is GAGVSQSPSNKVTEKGKDVELRCDPISGHTALYWYRQSLGQGLEFLIYFQGNSAPDKSGLPSDRFSAERTGGSVSTLTIQRTQQEDSAVYLCARAGASREQYFGPGTRLTVT.

With respect to this clone: The junction does not match germline at one end; this may be a read error. V gene TRBV7-9 combines with J gene TRBJ1-4; 8 bases line up with TRBD1. Germline-derived CDR1 and CDR2 are SEHNR and FQNEAQ (reference sequence). The CDR3 has 15 residues. The CDR3 loop reads CSSSLDRGTNEKLFF. In DNA, the CDR3 is TGTTCCAGCAGCCTAGACAGGGGAACTAATGAAAAACTGTTTTTT. The complete variable domain, with remaining parts taken from reference TRBV7-9 and TRBJ1-4, reads DTGVSQNPRHKITKRGQNVTFRCDPISEHNRLYWYRQTLGQGPEFLTYFQNEAQLEKSRLLSDRFSAERPKGSFSTLEIQRTEQGDSAMYLCSSSLDRGTNEKLFFGSGTQLSVL.